This T cell receptor beta chain was sequenced in a study of OX40 agonist ivuxolimab in advanced cancers. Findings of the study overall: On average, a greater number of expanded clones characterised CD8+ T cells relative to CD4+.

TCRdb keeps only in-frame clones here, not all; method: immunoSEQ multiplex PCR. The table shows about 74,000 clones, with 90% to 95% occurring only once. The CDR3 runs 14 residues. V lost 5 bases and J lost 1, with 11 bases in between. Germline CDR1 and CDR2: LNHDA and SQIVND (reference sequence). In regard to this clone: Its specificity is unknown.

This chain uses TRBV19 with TRBJ1-1, with D unclear. This receptor was taken from an adult with an advanced solid tumor such as melanoma, head and neck, liver or kidney cancer. Sequencing used CD4+ or CD8+ T cells sorted from blood, obtained in a trial of the OX40 agonist ivuxolimab. CDR3 amino acids: CASSGVAGNTEAFF. The CDR3 region has the DNA TGTGCCAGTAGTGGAGTGGCAGGGAACACTGAAGCTTTCTTT.